The entry that follows covers one TCR beta chain sequence. Its antigen remains unidentified. The data were taken from a study of regulatory T cells in long-lasting Graves disease. Findings and limits, study-wide: Less diverse TCR repertoires were seen in persistent Graves' patients than in newly diagnosed ones. Gene preferences differed: TRBV28, TRBJ1-2, TRBJ2-5 in persistent cases.

The CDR3 sequence is 16 residues long. Germline values: CDR1 MNHNS, CDR2 SASEGT. Trimming at V came to 6 bases and at J to 7 bases, leaving 11 bases not matched to a gene. Arm-PCR of CDR3 regions with iRepertoire HTBI primers generated TCR beta libraries. Using its own MiXCR run on the multiplex PCR reads, TCRdb lists one record per CDR3 protein. This sample has 300,000 to 350,000 distinct CDR3 sequences, with around 19% found just once. Time point described: persistent/refractory GD, antithyroid drugs over 5 years with positive TRAb. Generation of the TCR library employed RNA extracted from PBMCs. The sequenced sample was peripheral blood mononuclear cells (PBMCs), obtained when the disease was refractory, from a patient treated with antithyroid drugs. The J gene is TRBJ1-4, the V gene TRBV6-1; 10 bases map to TRBD1. This TCR was sampled from a female donor with Graves disease. As DNA, the CDR3 is TGTGCCAGCAGCCCACCTCTGGACAGGGGGTCTGAAAAACTGTTTTTT. Translation: CASSPPLDRGSEKLFF.